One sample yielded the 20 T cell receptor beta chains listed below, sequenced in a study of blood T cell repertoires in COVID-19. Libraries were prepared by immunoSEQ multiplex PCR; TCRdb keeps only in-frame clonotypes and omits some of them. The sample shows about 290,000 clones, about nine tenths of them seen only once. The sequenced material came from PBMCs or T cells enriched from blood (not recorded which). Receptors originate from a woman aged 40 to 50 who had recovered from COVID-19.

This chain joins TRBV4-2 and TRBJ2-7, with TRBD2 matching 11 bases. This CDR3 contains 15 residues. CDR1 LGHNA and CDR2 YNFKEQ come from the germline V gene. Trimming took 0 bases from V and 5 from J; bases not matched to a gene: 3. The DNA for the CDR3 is TGTGCCAGCAGCCAAGAACTAGCGGGAGTCAACGAGCAGTACTTC. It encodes CASSQELAGVNEQYF.

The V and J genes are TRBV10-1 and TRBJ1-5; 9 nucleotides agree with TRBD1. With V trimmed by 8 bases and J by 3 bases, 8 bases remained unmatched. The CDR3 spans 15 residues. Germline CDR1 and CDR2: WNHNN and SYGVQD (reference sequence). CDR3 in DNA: TGCGCCAGCGATAGGACAGGGGAATCCAATCAGCCCCAGCATTTT. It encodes CASDRTGESNQPQHF.

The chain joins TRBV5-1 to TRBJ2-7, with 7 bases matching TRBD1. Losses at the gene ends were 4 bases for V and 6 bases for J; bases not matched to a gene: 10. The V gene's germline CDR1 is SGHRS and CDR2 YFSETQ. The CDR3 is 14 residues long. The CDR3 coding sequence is TGCGCCAGCAGCCCCTGGGACAGTAACGGCGAGCAGTACTTC. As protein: CASSPWDSNGEQYF.

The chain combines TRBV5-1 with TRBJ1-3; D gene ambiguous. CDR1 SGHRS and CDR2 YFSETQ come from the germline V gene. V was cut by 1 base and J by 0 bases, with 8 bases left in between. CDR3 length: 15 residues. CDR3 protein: CASSLMSDSGNTIYF. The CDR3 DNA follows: TGCGCCAGCAGCTTGATGAGTGACTCTGGAAACACCATATATTTT. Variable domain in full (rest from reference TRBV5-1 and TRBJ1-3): KAGVTQTPRYLIKTRGQQVTLSCSPISGHRSVSWYQQTPGQGLQFLFEYFSETQRNKGNFPGRFSGRQFSNSRSEMNVSTLELGDSALYLCASSLMSDSGNTIYFGEGSWLTVV.

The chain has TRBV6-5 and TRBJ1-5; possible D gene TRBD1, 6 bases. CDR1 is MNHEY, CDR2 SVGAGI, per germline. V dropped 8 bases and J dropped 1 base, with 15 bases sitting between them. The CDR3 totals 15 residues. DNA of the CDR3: TGTGCCAGCGGCCAGGGGCAAGAGAGCAATCAGCCCCAGCATTTT. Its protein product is CASGQGQESNQPQHF.

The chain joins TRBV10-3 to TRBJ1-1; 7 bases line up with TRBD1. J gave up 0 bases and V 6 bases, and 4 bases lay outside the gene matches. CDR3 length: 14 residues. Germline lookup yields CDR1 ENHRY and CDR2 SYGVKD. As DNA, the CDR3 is TGTGCCATCAGGAACAGGGGCCTGAACACTGAAGCTTTCTTT. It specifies CAIRNRGLNTEAFF.

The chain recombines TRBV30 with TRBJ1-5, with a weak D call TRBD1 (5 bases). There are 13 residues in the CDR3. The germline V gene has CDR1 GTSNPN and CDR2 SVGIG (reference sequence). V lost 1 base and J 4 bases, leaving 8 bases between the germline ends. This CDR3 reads CAWSAQDNQPQHF. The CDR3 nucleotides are TGTGCCTGGAGTGCACAGGATAATCAGCCCCAGCATTTT.

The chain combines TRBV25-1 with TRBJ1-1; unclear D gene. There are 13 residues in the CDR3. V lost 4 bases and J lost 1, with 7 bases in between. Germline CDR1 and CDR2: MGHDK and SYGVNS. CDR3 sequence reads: CASSVAGNTEAFF. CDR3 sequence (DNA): TGTGCCAGCAGTGTCGCAGGGAACACTGAAGCTTTCTTT.

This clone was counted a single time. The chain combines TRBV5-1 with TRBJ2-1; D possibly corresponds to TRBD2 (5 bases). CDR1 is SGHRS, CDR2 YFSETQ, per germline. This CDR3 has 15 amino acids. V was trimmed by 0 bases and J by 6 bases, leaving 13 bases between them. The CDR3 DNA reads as TGCGCCAGCAGCTTGGCCGGGGATGTCGGCAATGAGCAGTTCTTC. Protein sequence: CASSLAGDVGNEQFF. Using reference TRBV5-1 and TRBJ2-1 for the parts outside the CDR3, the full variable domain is KAGVTQTPRYLIKTRGQQVTLSCSPISGHRSVSWYQQTPGQGLQFLFEYFSETQRNKGNFPGRFSGRQFSNSRSEMNVSTLELGDSALYLCASSLAGDVGNEQFFGPGTRLTVL.

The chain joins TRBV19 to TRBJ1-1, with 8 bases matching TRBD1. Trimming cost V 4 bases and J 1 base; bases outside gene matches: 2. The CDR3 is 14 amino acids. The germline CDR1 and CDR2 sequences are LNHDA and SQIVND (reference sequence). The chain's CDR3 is CASSRQGRNTEAFF. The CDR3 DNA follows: TGTGCCAGTAGTAGACAGGGGAGGAACACTGAAGCTTTCTTT.

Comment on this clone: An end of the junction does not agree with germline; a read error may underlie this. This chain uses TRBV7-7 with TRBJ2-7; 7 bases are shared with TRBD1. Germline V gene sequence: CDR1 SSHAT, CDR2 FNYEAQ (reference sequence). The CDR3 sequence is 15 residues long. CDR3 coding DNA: TGTGCTAGCAGCCAAGGACAGGCTAGCTCCTACGAGCAGTACTTC. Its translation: CASSQGQASSYEQYF.

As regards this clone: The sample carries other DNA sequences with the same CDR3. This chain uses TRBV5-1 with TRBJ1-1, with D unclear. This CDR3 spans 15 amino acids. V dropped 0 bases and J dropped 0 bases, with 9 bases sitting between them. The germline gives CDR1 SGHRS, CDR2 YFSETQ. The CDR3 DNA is TGCGCCAGCAGCTTGGAAGTGGGAGTGAACACTGAAGCTTTCTTT. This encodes CASSLEVGVNTEAFF.

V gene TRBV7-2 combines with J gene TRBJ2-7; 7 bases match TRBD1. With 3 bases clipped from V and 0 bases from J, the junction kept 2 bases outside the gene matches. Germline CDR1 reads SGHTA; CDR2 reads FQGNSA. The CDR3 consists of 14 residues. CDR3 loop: CASSFDRASYEQYF. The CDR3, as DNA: TGTGCCAGCAGCTTCGACAGGGCCTCCTACGAGCAGTACTTC.

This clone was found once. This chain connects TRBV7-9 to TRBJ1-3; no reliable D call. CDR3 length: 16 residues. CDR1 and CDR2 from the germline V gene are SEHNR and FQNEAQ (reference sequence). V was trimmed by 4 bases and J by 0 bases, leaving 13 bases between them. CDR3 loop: CASSSPDIVSGNTIYF. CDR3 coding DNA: TGTGCCAGCAGCTCCCCCGACATCGTCTCTGGAAACACCATATATTTT.

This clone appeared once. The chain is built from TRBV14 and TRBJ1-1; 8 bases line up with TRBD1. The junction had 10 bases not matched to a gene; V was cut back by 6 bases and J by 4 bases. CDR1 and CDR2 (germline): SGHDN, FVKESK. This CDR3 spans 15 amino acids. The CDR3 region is CASSQNQGAITEAFF. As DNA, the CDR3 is TGTGCCAGCAGTCAAAATCAGGGGGCCATCACTGAAGCTTTCTTT.

The CDR3 loop is CASSQVSNEQFF. The CDR3, as DNA: TGTGCCAGCAGCCAAGTTTCGAATGAGCAGTTCTTC. The chain joins TRBV3-1 (or the pseudogene TRBV3-2) to TRBJ2-1, with D uncertain. This CDR3 is 12 amino acids long. V was trimmed by 1 base and J by 7 bases, leaving 5 bases between them. CDR1 is LGHDT and CDR2 is YNNKEL in the germline V gene (reference sequence).

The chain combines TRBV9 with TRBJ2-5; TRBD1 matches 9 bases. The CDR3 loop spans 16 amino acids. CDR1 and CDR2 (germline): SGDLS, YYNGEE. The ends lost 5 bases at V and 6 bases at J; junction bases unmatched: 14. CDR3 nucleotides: TGTGCCAGCAGTGAAAACTGGGGGACAGGGCCGAAGACCCAGTACTTC. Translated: CASSENWGTGPKTQYF. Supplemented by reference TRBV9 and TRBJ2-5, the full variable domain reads DSGVTQTPKHLITATGQRVTLRCSPRSGDLSVYWYQQSLDQGLQFLIQYYNGEERAKGNILERFSAQQFPDLHSELNLSSLELGDSALYFCASSENWGTGPKTQYFGPGTRLLVL.

CDR3 sequence: CASSPTILKLRGNQPQHF. CDR3 nucleotide sequence: TGTGCCAGCTCACCTACTATTTTGAAACTCCGGGGGAATCAGCCCCAGCATTTT. The rearrangement links TRBV18 to TRBJ1-5; D is possibly TRBD1 (5 bases). Germline assignment: CDR1 KGHSH and CDR2 LQKENI. The CDR3 covers 18 residues. V was trimmed by 3 bases and J by 4 bases, leaving 22 bases between them.

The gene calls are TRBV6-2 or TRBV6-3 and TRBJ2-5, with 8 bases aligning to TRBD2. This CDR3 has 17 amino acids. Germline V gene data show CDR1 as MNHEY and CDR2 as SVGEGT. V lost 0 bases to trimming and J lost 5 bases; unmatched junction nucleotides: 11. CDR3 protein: CASSYSSTSGGGETQYF. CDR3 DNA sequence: TGTGCCAGCAGTTACTCGAGTACTAGCGGAGGGGGGGAGACCCAGTACTTC.

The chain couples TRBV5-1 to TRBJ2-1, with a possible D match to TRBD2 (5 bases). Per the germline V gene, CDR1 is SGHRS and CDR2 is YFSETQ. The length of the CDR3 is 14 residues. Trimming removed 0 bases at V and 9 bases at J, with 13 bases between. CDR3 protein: CASSLGASLAEQFF. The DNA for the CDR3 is TGCGCCAGCAGCTTGGGGGCTAGCTTAGCTGAGCAGTTCTTC. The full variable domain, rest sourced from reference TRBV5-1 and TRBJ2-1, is KAGVTQTPRYLIKTRGQQVTLSCSPISGHRSVSWYQQTPGQGLQFLFEYFSETQRNKGNFPGRFSGRQFSNSRSEMNVSTLELGDSALYLCASSLGASLAEQFFGPGTRLTVL.